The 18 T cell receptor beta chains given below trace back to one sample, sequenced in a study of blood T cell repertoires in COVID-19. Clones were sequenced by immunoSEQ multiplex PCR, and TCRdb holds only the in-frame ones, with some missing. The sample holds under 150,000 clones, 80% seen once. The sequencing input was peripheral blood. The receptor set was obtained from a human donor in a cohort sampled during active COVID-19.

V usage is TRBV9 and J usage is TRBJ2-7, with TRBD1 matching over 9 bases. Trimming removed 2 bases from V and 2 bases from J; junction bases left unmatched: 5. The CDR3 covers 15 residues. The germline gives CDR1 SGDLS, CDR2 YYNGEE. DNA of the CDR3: TGTGCCAGCAGCGTCGCCGGGACAGGGCCCTACGAGCAGTACTTC. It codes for CASSVAGTGPYEQYF.

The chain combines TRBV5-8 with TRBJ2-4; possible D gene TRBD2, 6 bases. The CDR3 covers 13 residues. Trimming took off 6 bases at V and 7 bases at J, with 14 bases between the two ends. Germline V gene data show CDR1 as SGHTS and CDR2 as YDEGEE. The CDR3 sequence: CASTVPGRNIQYF. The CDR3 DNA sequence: TGTGCCAGCACCGTGCCAGGGAGGAACATTCAGTACTTC.

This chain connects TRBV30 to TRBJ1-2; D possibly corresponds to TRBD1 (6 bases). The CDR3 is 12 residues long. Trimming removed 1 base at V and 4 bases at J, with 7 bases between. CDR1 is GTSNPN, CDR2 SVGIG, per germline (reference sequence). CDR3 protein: CAWSEGVYGYTF. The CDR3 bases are TGTGCCTGGAGTGAGGGGGTCTATGGCTACACCTTC.

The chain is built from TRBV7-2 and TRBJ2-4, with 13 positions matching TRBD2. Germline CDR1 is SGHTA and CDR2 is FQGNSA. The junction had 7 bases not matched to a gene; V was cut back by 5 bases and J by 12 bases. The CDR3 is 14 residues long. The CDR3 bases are TGTGCCAGCAGCCCAGGACTAGCGGGAGCGCCTCAGTACTTC. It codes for CASSPGLAGAPQYF.

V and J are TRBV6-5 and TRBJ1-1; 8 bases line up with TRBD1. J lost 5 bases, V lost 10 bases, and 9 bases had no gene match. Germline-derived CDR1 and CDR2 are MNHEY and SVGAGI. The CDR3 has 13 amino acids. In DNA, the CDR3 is TGTGCCACCGCAGGGGGCGGTTGGACTGAAGCTTTCTTT. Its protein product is CATAGGGWTEAFF.

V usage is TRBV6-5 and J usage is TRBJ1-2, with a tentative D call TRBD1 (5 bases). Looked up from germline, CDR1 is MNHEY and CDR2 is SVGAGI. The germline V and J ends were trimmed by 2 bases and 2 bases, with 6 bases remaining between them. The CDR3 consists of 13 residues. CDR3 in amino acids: CASSYDRNYGYTF. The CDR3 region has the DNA TGTGCCAGCAGTTACGACAGAAACTATGGCTACACCTTC.

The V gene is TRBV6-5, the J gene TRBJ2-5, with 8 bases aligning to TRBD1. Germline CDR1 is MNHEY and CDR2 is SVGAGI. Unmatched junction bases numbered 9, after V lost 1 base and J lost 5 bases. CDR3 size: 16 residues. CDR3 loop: CASSYYRGSQAETQYF. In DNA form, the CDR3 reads TGTGCCAGCAGTTACTACAGGGGGAGCCAAGCGGAGACCCAGTACTTC.

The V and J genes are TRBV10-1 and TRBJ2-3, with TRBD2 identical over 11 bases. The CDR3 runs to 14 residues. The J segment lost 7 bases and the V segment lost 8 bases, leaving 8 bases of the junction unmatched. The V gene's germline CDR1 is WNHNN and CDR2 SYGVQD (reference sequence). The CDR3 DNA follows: TGCGCCAGCGAGTATCTAGCGGGAGGTAATACGCAGTATTTT. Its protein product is CASEYLAGGNTQYF.

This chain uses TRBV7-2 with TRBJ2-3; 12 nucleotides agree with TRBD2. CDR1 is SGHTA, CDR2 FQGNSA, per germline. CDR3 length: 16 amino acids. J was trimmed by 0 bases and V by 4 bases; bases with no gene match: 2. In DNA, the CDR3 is TGTGCCAGCAGCTCCGGGACTAGCGGGAGCACAGATACGCAGTATTTT. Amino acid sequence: CASSSGTSGSTDTQYF.

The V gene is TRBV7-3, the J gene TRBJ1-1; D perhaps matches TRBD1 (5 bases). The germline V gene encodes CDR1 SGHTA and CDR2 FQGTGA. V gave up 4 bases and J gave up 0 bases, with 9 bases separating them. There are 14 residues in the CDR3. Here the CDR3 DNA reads TGTGCCAGCAGCTGGACACAGTTGAACACTGAAGCTTTCTTT. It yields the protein CASSWTQLNTEAFF.

The CDR3 DNA follows: TGTGCCAGCAGAAAGCGGGCAGCACAGACCCAGTACTTC. The encoded protein is CASRKRAAQTQYF. The J gene is TRBJ2-5, the V gene TRBV6-5; D is possibly TRBD2 (6 bases). The V end lost 6 bases, the J end lost 6 bases, and 14 bases lay between the germline ends. The germline V gene has CDR1 MNHEY and CDR2 SVGAGI. The CDR3 extends over 13 amino acids.

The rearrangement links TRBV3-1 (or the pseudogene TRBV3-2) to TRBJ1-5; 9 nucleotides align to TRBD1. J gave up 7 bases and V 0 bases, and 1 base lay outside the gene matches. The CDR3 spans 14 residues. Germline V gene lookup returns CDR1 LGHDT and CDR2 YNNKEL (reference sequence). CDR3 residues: CASSQETGGQPQHF. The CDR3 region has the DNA TGTGCCAGCAGCCAAGAGACAGGGGGGCAGCCCCAGCATTTT.

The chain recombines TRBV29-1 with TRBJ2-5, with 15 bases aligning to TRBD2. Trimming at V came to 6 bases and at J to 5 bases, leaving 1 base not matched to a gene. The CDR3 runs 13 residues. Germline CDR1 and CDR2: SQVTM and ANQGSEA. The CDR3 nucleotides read TGCAGCGTCGGACTAGCGGGGGGGGAGACCCAGTACTTC. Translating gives CSVGLAGGETQYF.

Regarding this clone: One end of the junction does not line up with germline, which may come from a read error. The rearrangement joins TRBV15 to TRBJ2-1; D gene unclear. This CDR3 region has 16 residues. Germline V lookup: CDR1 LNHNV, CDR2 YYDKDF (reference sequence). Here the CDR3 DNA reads TGTGCCACCAGCGGAGAGGAGAGGAGCTCCTACAATGAGCAGTTCTTC. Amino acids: CATSGEERSSYNEQFF. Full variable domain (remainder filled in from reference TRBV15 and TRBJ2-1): DAMVIQNPRYQVTQFGKPVTLSCSQTLNHNVMYWYQQKSSQAPKLLFHYYDKDFNNEADTPDNFQSRRPNTSFCFLDIRSPGLGDTAMYLCATSGEERSSYNEQFFGPGTRLTVL.

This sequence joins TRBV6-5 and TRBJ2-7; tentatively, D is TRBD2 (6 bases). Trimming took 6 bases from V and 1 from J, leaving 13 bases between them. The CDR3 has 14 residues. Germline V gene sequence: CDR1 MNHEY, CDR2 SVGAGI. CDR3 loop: CASRAGTSSYEQYF. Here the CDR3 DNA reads TGTGCCAGCAGGGCCGGGACTTCTTCCTACGAGCAGTACTTC.

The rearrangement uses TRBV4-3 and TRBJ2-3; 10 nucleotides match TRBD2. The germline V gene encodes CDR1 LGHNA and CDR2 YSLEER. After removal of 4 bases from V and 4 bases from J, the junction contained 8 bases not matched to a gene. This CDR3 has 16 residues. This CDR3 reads CASSLISAGGPDTQYF. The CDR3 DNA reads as TGCGCCAGCAGCCTTATCTCAGCGGGGGGGCCAGATACGCAGTATTTT.

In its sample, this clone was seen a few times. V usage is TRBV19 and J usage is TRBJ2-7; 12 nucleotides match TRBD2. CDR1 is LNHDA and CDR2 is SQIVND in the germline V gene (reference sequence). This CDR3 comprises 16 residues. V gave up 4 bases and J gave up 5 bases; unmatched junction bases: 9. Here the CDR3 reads CASSTETSGGPDEQYF. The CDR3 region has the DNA TGTGCCAGTAGTACCGAAACTAGCGGGGGGCCTGACGAGCAGTACTTC.

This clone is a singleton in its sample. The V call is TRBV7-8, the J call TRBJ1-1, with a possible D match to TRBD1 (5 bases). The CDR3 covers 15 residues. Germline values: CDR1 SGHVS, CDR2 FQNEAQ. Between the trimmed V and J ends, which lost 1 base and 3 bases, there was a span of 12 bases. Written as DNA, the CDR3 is TGTGCCAGCAGCTTAGGTGGTGGAGGGGACACTGAAGCTTTCTTT. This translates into CASSLGGGGDTEAFF.